This entry features one T cell receptor beta chain sequence. Its antigen is undetermined. The data stem from a study of cytomegalovirus exposure and HLA in healthy donors. PCR was performed using 60 Vbeta and 13 Jbeta primers. Method: immunoSEQ multiplex PCR; TCRdb's copy keeps in-frame clones and lacks some. Here the sample spans over 200,000 clones, around 80% being singletons. The donors gave bone marrow, and they were healthy. Study outcomes and limitations: A later analysis linked a missense DCLRE1C variant to TCR beta V- and J-gene trimming.

The CDR3 consists of 17 residues. Losses at the gene ends were 1 base for V and 7 bases for J; bases not matched to a gene: 13. Looked up from germline, CDR1 is SEHNR and CDR2 is FQNEAQ (reference sequence). Sequenced: PBMCs. The clonotype originates from a man aged 35-49 years in good health and CMV-seropositive. The rearrangement joins TRBV7-9 to TRBJ2-1, with 7 bases matching TRBD2. CDR3 sequence (DNA): TGTGCCAGCAGCTTAGGTGTTTCAGGGAGGGCCAAGAATGAGCAGTTCTTC. This encodes CASSLGVSGRAKNEQFF.